This TCR beta chain is drawn from a study of T cell clones after liver transplantation (dated by TCRdb to between 2019 and 2020). About the study as a whole: The samples were obtained from ITN030ST, a randomized trial that attempted immunosuppression withdrawal within 2 years after liver transplantation. Tolerance was defined as complete immunosuppression withdrawal for at least one year with no rise in liver enzymes beyond twice the upper limit of normal. The subjects received no induction therapy and were kept on standard immunosuppression until randomization at 12-24 months post-transplant. Blood samples were collected pre-transplant, then pre-randomization ahead of withdrawal, and finally post-randomization once withdrawal had either been completed or failed. Donor-reactive T cell clones were identified by TCRbeta sequencing following a pre-transplant mixed lymphocyte reaction and were subsequently tracked in post-transplant blood. The study cohort included 8 liver transplant recipients, of whom 3 were classified as tolerant and 5 as non-tolerant. As an antigen-independent comparator for donor-reactive sequences, third party-reactive TCRbeta sequences were also identified from pre-transplant MLRs. Three of the eight recipients were HCV-positive; the others were transplanted for non-autoimmune, non-viral indications. General conclusions and limits of the study: Once repertoire turnover was taken into account, donor-reactive detection showed a significant reduction for CD4 in 7 of 8 subjects and for CD8 in 8 of 8. Conclusions were preliminary, limited by small, heterogeneous patient numbers and non-standardized post-transplant time points. Circulating donor-reactive CD4 TCRbeta sequences fell significantly post-transplant in 5 of 8 subjects, irrespective of tolerance or HCV status. Low numbers of available donor cells limited the measurable donor-reactive repertoire in a couple of subjects. Since no allograft tissue specimens were available, donor-reactive T cells may have migrated into the graft instead of being deleted. Donor-reactive sequences declined more than third party-reactive ones, suggesting partial antigen-specific deletion unrelated to withdrawal success.

Unstimulated PBMCs, after thawing, were stained for CD3, CD4 and CD8 and then FACS-sorted into CD3+CD4+ and CD3+CD8+ populations. Each of the 8 studied subjects was randomized to immunosuppression withdrawal. Genomic DNA was isolated with the Qiagen DNeasy Blood and Tissue Kit. From the cysteine up to the phenylalanine, the CDR3 has a length of 15 residues. Here the CDR3 DNA is all that survives: 45 bases in frame from base 1. The germline ends are 21 bases apart after V is trimmed by 5 bases and J by 7 bases. CDR1 MNHEY and CDR2 SMNVEV are derived from the germline V gene (reference sequence). High-throughput TCRbeta CDR3 sequencing of frozen genomic DNA was performed by immunoSEQ, with PCR amplification, mapping, bias correction and internal controls included. Regarding the original processing steps: Only productive rearrangements were retained, with each unique TCRbeta sequence defined by its CDR3 nucleotide sequence together with its V and J gene. For a sequence to be called donor-reactive, it needed a frequency of at least 0.01% and at least 5-fold expansion in CFSE-low cells compared with unstimulated pre-transplant cells. Minimum frequency thresholds were set for each subject on the basis of the unstimulated sample with the lowest template count, so that a detection power of at least 90% was ensured. Repertoire turnover was measured by Jensen-Shannon divergence between the top 1000 TCRbeta sequences post- and pre-transplant. Changes in detection of donor-reactive sequences were assessed with two-sided Fisher's exact tests. In TCRdb, the immuneACCESS table is reduced to in-frame sequences with V and J assigned. These tables do not hold every clone; where another copy was compared, an unresolved V gene accounts for under half, and the others remain unexplained. Clone size and the V and J calls come from that table; the DNA yielded D and trimming. This sample holds tens of thousands of clones; roughly nine tenths were observed only once. Jointly, the top ten make up approximately 15% of the sample.

Worth noting for this clone: Its recognized antigen is unknown. No much larger clone is present one base from it, and per-base qualities are unavailable.

The V and J segments used are TRBV27 and TRBJ2-7; the best D guess is TRBD2, with 6 bases matching. Specimen: CD8+ T cells from blood, collected 12 months after liver transplant. This receptor was taken from a human patient who received a liver transplant. Following a transplant, a fraction of the T cells may be traceable to the graft donor. The CDR3 amino acid sequence is: CASSPGTVSGEEQYF. The bases are TGTGCCAGCAGTCCTGGGACGGTTTCGGGGGAAGAGCAGTACTTC.